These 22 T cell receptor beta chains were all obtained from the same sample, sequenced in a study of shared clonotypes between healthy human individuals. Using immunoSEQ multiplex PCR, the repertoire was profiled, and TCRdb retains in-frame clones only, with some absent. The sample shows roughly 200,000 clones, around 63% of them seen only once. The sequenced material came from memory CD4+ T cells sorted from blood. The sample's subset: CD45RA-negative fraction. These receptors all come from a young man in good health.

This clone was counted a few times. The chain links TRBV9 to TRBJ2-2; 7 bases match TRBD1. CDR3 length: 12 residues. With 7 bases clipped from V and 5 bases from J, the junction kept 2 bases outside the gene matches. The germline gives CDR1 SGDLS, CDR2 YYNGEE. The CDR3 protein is CASGRGTGELFF. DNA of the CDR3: TGTGCCAGCGGCAGGGGGACCGGGGAGCTGTTTTTT.

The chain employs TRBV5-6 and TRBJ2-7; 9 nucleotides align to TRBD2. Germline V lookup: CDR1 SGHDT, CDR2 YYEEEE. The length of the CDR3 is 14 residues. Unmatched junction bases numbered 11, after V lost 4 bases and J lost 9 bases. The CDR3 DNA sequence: TGTGCCAGCAGCACTAGACTAGCGGCCGCCGGGCAGTACTTC. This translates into CASSTRLAAAGQYF.

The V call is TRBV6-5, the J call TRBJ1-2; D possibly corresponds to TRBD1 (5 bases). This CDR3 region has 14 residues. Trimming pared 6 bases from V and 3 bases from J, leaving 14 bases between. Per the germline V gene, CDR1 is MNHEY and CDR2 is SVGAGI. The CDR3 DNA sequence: TGTGCCAGCAGGAGGCGCGGGGGTTACTATGGCTACACCTTC. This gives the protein CASRRRGGYYGYTF.

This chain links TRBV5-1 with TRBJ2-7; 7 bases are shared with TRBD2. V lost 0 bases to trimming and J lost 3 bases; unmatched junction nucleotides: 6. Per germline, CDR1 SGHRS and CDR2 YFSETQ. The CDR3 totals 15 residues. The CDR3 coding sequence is TGCGCCAGCAGCTTGGTGGCTAGCGGAGTCTACGAGCAGTACTTC. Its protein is CASSLVASGVYEQYF.

As DNA, the CDR3 is TGTGCCAGCAGTGAATCGGAAGGGCGGATGATAAATGAGCAGTTCTTC. Protein product: CASSESEGRMINEQFF. This chain uses TRBV2 with TRBJ2-1; D remains unclear. The CDR3 totals 16 residues. V lost 2 bases and J lost 7, with 18 bases in between. Per germline, CDR1 SNHLY and CDR2 FYNNEI.

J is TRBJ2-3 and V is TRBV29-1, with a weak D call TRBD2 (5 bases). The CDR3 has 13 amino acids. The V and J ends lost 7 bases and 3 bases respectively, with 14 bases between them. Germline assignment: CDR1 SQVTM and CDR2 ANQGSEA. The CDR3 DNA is TGCAGCGCCGAGGGCCAGAAAACAGATACGCAGTATTTT. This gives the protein CSAEGQKTDTQYF.

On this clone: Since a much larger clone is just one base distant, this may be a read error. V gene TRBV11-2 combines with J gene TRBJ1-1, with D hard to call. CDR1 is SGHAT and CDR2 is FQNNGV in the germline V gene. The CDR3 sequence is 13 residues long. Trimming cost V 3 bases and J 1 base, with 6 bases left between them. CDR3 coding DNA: TGTGCCAGCAGCTTGAAGGGGAACACTGAAGCTTTCTTT. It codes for CASSLKGNTEAFF.

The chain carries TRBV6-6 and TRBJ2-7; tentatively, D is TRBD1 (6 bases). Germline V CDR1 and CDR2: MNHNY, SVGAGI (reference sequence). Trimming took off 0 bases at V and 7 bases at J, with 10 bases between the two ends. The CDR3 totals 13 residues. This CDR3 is CASSYSQGGEQYF. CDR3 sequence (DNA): TGTGCCAGCAGTTACTCACAGGGTGGGGAGCAGTACTTC.

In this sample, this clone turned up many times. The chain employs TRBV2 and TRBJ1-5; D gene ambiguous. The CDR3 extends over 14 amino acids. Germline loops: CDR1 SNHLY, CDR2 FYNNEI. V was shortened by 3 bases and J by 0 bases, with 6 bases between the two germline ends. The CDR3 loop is CASSEGFSNQPQHF. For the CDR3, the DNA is TGTGCCAGCAGTGAGGGGTTTAGCAATCAGCCCCAGCATTTT.

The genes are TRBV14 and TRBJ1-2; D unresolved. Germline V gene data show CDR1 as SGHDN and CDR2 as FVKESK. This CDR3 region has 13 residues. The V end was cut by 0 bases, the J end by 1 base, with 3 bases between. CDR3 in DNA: TGTGCCAGCAGCCAAGAGCTTAACTATGGCTACACCTTC. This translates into CASSQELNYGYTF. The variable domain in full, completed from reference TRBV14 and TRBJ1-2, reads EAGVTQFPSHSVIEKGQTVTLRCDPISGHDNLYWYRRVMGKEIKFLLHFVKESKQDESGMPNNRFLAERTGGTYSTLKVQPAELEDSGVYFCASSQELNYGYTFGSGTRLTVV.

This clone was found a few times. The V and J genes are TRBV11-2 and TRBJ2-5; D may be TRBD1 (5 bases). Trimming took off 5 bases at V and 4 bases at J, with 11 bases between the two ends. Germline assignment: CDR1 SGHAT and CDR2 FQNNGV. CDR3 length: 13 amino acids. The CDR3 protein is CASSKTVGETQYF. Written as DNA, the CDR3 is TGTGCCAGCAGCAAGACAGTTGGAGAGACCCAGTACTTC.

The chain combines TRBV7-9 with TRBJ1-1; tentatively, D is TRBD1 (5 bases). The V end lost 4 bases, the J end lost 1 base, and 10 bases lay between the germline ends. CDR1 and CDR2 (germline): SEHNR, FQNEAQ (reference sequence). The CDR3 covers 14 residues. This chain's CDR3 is CASSYRDRNTEAFF. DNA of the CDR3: TGTGCCAGCAGCTATCGTGACAGGAACACTGAAGCTTTCTTT.

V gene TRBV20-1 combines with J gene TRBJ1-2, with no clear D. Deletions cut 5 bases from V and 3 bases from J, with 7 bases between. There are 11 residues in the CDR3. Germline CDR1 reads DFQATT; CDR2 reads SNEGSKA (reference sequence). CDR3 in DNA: TGCAGTGCTCAGGACCACTATGGCTACACCTTC. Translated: CSAQDHYGYTF.

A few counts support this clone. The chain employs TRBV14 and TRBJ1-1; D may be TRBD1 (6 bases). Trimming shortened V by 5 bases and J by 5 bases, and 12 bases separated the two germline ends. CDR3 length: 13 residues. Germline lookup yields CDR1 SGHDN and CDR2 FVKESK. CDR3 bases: TGTGCCAGCAGCTTCACAGGGAGGACTGAAGCTTTCTTT. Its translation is CASSFTGRTEAFF. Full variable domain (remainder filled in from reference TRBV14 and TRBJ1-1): EAGVTQFPSHSVIEKGQTVTLRCDPISGHDNLYWYRRVMGKEIKFLLHFVKESKQDESGMPNNRFLAERTGGTYSTLKVQPAELEDSGVYFCASSFTGRTEAFFGQGTRLTVV.

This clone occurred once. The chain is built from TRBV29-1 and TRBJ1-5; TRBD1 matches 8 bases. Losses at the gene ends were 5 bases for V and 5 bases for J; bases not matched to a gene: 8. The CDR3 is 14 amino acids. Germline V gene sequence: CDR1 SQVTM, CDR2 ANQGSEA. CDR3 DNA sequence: TGCAGCGTTTTACAGGGGGAGGTGGATCAGCCCCAGCATTTT. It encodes CSVLQGEVDQPQHF. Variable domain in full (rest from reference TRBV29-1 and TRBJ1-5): SAVISQKPSRDICQRGTSLTIQCQVDSQVTMMFWYRQQPGQSLTLIATANQGSEATYESGFVIDKFPISRPNLTFSTLTVSNMSPEDSSIYLCSVLQGEVDQPQHFGDGTRLSIL.

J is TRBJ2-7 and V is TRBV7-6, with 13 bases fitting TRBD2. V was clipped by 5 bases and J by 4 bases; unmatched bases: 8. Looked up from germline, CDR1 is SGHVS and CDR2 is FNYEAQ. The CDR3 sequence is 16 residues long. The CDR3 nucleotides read TGTGCCAGCAGCGAGCGGGCGGGACTAGCGGGATACGAGCAGTACTTC. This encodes CASSERAGLAGYEQYF.

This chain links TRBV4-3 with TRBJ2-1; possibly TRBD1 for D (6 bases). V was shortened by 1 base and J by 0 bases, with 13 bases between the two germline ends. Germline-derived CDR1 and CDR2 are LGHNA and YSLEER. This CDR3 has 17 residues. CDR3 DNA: TGCGCCAGCAGCCAAGGATTAGGGGACATCTCCTACAATGAGCAGTTCTTC. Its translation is CASSQGLGDISYNEQFF.

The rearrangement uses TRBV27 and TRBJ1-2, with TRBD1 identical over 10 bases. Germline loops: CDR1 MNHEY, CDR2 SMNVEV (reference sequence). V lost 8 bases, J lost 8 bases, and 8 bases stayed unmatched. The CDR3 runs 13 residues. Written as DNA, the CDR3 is TGTGCCAGCTCGACAGGGGGCAGCGGGGGCTACACCTTC. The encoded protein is CASSTGGSGGYTF.

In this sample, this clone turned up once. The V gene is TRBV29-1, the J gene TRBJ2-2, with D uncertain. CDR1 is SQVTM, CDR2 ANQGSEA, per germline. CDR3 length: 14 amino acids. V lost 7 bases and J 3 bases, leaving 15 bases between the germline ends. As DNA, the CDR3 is TGCAGCGCGGGCGAAAGGACCGACACCGGGGAGCTGTTTTTT. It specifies CSAGERTDTGELFF.

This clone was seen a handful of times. The CDR3 sequence is CASSSTHSYEQYF. The CDR3 region has the DNA TGTGCCAGCAGCTCTACCCACTCCTACGAGCAGTACTTC. The gene calls are TRBV7-9 and TRBJ2-7; D uncertain. Trimming took off 4 bases at V and 0 bases at J, with 7 bases between the two ends. CDR1 SEHNR and CDR2 FQNEAQ come from the germline V gene (reference sequence). The CDR3 contains 13 residues.

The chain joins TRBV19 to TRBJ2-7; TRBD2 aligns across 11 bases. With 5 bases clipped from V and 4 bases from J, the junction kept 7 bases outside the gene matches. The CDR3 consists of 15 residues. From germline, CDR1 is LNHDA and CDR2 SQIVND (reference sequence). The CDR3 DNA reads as TGTGCCAGTAGTGACCCCGGGACTAGCGGTTACGAGCAGTACTTC. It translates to CASSDPGTSGYEQYF.

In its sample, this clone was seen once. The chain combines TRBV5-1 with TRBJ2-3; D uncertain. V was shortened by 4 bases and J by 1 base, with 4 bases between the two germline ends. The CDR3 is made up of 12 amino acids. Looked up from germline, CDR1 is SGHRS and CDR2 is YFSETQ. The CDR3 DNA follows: TGCGCCAGCAGCCTACGCACAGATACGCAGTATTTT. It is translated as CASSLRTDTQYF.